This TCR beta chain came from a study of blood T cell repertoires in COVID-19. Across the study: Some COVID-19 samples were acute and others convalescent; all came from the United States, Italy and Spain. T cells, B-cell-depleted T cells, or PBMCs provided the cDNA or gDNA that served as material.

This CDR3 has 14 residues. The germline V gene encodes CDR1 SGHAT and CDR2 FQNNGV. The trim removed 5 bases at V and 9 bases at J, leaving 6 bases unmatched. Followed over time, Seattle patients had been enrolled while infection was active. As processed by the authors: Amplifying reference gene primers gave estimates of nucleated cell counts. Sequenced by immunoSEQ multiplex PCR; TCRdb stores in-frame clones only, minus some. D and trimming were read from the DNA, whereas the V and J calls and clone size are those reported in that table. The sample yields about 330,000 clones, about nine tenths seen once.

The material sequenced was peripheral blood. The rearrangement links TRBV11-2 to TRBJ2-1; 11 positions match TRBD1. The origin of this receptor is a man younger than 45 with COVID-19, enrolled during active disease. The CDR3 protein is CASSTPGQGGEQFF. CDR3 bases: TGTGCCAGCAGCACACCGGGACAGGGGGGTGAGCAGTTCTTC. Full variable domain (outside the CDR3, taken from reference TRBV11-2 and TRBJ2-1): EAGVAQSPRYKIIEKRQSVAFWCNPISGHATLYWYQQILGQGPKLLIQFQNNGVVDDSQLPKDRFSAERLKGVDSTLKIQPAKLEDSAVYLCASSTPGQGGEQFFGPGTRLTVL.